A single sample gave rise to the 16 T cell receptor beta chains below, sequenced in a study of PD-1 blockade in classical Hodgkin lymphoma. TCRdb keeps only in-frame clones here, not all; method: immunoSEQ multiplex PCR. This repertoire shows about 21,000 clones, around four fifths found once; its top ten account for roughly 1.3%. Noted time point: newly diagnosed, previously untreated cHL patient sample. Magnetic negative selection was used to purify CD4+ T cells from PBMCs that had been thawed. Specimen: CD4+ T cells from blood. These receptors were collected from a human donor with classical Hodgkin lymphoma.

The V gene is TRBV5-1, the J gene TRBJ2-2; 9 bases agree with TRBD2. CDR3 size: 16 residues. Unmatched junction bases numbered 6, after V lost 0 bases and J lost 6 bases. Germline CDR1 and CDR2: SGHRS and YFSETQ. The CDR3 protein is CASSLGSGSAAGELFF. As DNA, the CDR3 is TGCGCCAGCAGCTTGGGTAGCGGGAGTGCAGCCGGGGAGCTGTTTTTT.

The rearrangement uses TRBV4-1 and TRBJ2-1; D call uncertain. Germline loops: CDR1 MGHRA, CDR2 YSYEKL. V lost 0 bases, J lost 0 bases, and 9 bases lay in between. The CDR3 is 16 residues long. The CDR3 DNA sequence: TGCGCCAGCAGCCAAGATCCAGGACCCTCCTACAATGAGCAGTTCTTC. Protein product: CASSQDPGPSYNEQFF.

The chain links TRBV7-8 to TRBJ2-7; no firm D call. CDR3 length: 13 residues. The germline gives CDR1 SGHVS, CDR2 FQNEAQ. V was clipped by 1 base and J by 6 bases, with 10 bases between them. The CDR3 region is CASSLVLLREQYF. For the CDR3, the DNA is TGTGCCAGCAGCTTAGTACTCCTTCGCGAGCAGTACTTC.

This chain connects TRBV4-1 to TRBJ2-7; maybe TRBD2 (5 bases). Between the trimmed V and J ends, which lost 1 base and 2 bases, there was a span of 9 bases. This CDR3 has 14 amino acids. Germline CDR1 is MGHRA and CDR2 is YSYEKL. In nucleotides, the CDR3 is TGCGCCAGCAGCCAAGGCGGGCGGGCCTACGAGCAGTACTTC. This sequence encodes CASSQGGRAYEQYF.

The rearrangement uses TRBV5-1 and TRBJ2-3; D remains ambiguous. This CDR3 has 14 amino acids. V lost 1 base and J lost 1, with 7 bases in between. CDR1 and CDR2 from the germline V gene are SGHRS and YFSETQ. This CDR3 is CASSLRAGTDTQYF. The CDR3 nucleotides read TGCGCCAGCAGCTTGCGGGCTGGCACAGATACGCAGTATTTT.

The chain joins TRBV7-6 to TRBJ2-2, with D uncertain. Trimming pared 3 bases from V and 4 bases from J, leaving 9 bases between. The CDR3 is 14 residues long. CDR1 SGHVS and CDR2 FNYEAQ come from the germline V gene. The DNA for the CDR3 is TGTGCCAGCAGCTTTCGTGATTTCACCGGGGAGCTGTTTTTT. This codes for CASSFRDFTGELFF.

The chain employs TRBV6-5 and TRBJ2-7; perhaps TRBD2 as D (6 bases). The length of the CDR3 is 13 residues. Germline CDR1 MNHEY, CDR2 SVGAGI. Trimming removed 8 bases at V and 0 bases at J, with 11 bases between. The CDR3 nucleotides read TGTGCCAGCGTTAGCGGCGACTCCTACGAGCAGTACTTC. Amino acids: CASVSGDSYEQYF.

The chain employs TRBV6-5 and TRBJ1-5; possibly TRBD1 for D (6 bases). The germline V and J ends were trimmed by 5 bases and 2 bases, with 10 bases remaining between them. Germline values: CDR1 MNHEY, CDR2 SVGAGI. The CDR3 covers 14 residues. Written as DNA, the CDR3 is TGTGCCAGCAGTCCCGCAGGGGGCAATCAGCCCCAGCATTTT. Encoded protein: CASSPAGGNQPQHF.

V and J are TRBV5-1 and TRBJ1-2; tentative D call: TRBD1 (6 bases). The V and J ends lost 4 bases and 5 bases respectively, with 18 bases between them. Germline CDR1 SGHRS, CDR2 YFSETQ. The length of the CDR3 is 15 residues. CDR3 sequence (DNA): TGCGCCAGCAGCCAAAATCCAGGGGCTGGTTATGGCTACACCTTC. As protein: CASSQNPGAGYGYTF.

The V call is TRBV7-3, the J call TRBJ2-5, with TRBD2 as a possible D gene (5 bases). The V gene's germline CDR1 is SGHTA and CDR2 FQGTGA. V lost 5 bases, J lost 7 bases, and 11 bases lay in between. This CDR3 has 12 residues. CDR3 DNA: TGTGCCAGCAGCCCCGGCGCGGGGACCCAGTACTTC. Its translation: CASSPGAGTQYF. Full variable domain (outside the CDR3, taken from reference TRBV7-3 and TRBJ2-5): GAGVSQTPSNKVTEKGKYVELRCDPISGHTALYWYRQSLGQGPEFLIYFQGTGAADDSGLPNDRFFAVRPEGSVSTLKIQRTERGDSAVYLCASSPGAGTQYFGPGTRLLVL.

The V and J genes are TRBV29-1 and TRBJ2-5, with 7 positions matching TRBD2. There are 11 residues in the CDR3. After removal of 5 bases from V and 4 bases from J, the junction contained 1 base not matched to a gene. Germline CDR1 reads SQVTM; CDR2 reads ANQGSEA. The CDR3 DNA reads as TGCAGCGTTTTAGCGGGAGAGACCCAGTACTTC. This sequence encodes CSVLAGETQYF.

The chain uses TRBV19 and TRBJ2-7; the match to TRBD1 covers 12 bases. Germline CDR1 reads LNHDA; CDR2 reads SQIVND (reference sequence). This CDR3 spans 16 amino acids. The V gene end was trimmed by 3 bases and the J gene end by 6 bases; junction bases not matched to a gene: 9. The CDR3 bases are TGTGCCAGTAGTATTGCCCCCGGGACAGGGGGCGTCGAGCAGTACTTC. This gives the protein CASSIAPGTGGVEQYF. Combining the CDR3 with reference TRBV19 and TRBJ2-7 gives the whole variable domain DGGITQSPKYLFRKEGQNVTLSCEQNLNHDAMYWYRQDPGQGLRLIYYSQIVNDFQKGDIAEGYSVSREKKESFPLTVTSAQKNPTAFYLCASSIAPGTGGVEQYFGPGTRLTVT.

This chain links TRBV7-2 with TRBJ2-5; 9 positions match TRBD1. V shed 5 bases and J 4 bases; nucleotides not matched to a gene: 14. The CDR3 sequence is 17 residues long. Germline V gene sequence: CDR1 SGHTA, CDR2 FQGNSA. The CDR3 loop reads CASSLGTGQLEGETQYF. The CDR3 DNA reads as TGTGCCAGCAGCCTAGGGACAGGGCAGTTGGAGGGAGAGACCCAGTACTTC.

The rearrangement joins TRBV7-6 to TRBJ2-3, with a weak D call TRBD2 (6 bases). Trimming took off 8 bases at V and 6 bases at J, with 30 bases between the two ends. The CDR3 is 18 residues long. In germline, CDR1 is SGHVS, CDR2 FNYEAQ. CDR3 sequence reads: CASREVGVAAEWFDTQYF. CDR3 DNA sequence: TGTGCCAGCCGAGAGGTGGGCGTAGCGGCCGAGTGGTTTGATACGCAGTATTTT.

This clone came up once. The CDR3, as DNA: TGCGCCAGCAGCCTGCGGGACTTCCGAAGCTCCTACAATGAGCAGTTCTTC. Its translation is CASSLRDFRSSYNEQFF. The chain combines TRBV5-1 with TRBJ2-1; tentatively, D is TRBD2 (6 bases). V dropped 4 bases and J dropped 0 bases, with 17 bases sitting between them. The V gene's germline CDR1 is SGHRS and CDR2 YFSETQ. The CDR3 has 17 amino acids.

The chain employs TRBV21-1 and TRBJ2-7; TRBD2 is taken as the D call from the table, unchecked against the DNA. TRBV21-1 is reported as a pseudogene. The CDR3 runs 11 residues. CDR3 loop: CASTDLYEQYF. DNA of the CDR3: TGTGCCAGCACAGACTTATACGAGCAGTACTTC.